This T cell receptor beta chain was observed in a study of memory CD8 T cells in hepatitis C reinfection. The time point was: peak reinfection, 3 to 8 weeks after reinfection detection. TCR sequencing was done directly ex vivo on sorted cells, without expansion in vitro. TCRdb's table, derived via immunoSEQ multiplex PCR, lists solely in-frame clones and lacks some. The sample includes fewer than 50,000 clones, roughly 88% of them seen just once. CDR3 length: 16 amino acids. CDR1 is SGHVS, CDR2 FQNEAQ, per germline. Trimming cost V 5 bases and J 5 bases; bases outside gene matches: 10. The receptor comes from a man aged 18-30 years with hepatitis C virus infection. The V call is TRBV7-8, the J call TRBJ2-5; 11 bases are shared with TRBD2. Sequenced sample: naive CD8+ T cells sorted from blood. CDR3 region: CASSPLAGVTRETQYF. The CDR3 DNA is TGTGCCAGCAGCCCACTAGCGGGGGTGACCCGGGAGACCCAGTACTTC.